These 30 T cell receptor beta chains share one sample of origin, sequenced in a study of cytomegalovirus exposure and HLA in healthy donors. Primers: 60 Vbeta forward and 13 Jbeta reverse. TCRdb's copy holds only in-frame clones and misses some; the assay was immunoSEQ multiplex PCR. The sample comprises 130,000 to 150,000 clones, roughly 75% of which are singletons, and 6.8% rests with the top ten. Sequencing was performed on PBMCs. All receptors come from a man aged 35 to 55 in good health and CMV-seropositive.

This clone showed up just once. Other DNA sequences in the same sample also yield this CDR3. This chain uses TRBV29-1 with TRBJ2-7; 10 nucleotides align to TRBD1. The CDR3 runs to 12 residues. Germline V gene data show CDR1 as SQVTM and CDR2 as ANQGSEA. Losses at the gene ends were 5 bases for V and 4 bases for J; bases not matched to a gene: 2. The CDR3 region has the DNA TGCAGCGTTCCGGGACAGGGGTACGAGCAGTACTTC. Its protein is CSVPGQGYEQYF.

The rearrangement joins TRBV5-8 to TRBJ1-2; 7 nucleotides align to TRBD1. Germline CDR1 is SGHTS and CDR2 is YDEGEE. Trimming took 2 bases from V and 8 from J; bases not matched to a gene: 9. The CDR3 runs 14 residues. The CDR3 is CASSFRTGSSGYTF. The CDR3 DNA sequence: TGTGCCAGCAGCTTCCGGACAGGCTCTTCCGGCTACACCTTC.

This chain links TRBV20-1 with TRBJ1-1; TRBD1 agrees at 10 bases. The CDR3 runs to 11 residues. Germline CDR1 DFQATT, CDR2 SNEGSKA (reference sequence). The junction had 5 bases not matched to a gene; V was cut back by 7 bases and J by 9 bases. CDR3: CSGTTGGKAFF. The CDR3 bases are TGCAGTGGCACGACAGGGGGCAAAGCTTTCTTT.

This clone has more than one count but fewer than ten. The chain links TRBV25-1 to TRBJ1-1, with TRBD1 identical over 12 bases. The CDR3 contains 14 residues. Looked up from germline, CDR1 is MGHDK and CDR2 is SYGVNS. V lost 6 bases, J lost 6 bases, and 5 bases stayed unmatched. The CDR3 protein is CASRGTGGMAEAFF. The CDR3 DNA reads TGTGCCAGCAGGGGGACAGGGGGCATGGCTGAAGCTTTCTTT.

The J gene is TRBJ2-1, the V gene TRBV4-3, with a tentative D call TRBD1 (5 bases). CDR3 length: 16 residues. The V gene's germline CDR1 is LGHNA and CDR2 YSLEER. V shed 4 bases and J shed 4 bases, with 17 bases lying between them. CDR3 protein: CASSRYRTLTYNEQFF. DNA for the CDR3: TGCGCCAGCAGCCGCTACAGGACCTTAACTTACAATGAGCAGTTCTTC.

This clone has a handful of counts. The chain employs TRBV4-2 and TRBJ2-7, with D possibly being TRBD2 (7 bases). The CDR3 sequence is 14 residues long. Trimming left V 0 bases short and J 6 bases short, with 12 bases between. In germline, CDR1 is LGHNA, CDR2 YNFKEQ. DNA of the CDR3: TGTGCCAGCAGCCAAGAGGGGGGGCTCGGCGAGCAGTACTTC. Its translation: CASSQEGGLGEQYF.

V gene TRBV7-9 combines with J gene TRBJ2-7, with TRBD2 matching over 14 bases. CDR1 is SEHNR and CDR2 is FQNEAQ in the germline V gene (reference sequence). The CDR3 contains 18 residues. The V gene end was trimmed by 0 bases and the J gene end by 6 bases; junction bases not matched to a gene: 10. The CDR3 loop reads CASSLAGPGLAGEGEQYF. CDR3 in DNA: TGTGCCAGCAGCTTAGCGGGGCCGGGACTAGCGGGAGAGGGCGAGCAGTACTTC.

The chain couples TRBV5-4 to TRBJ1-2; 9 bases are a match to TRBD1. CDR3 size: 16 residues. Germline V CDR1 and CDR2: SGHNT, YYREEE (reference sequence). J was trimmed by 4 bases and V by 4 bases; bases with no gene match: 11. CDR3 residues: CASSPGQGTTSYGYTF. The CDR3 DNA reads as TGTGCCAGCAGCCCAGGACAGGGGACGACGAGCTATGGCTACACCTTC. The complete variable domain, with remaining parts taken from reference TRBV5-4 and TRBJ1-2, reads ETGVTQSPTHLIKTRGQQVTLRCSSQSGHNTVSWYQQALGQGPQFIFQYYREEENGRGNFPPRFSGLQFPNYSSELNVNALELDDSALYLCASSPGQGTTSYGYTFGSGTRLTVV.

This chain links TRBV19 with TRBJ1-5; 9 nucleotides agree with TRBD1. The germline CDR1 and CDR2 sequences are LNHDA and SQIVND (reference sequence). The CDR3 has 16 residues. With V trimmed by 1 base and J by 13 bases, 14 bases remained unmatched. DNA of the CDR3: TGTGCCAGTAGTATAGCCCGGACAGGGGAGTCCTTAGGACAGCATTTT. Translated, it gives CASSIARTGESLGQHF.

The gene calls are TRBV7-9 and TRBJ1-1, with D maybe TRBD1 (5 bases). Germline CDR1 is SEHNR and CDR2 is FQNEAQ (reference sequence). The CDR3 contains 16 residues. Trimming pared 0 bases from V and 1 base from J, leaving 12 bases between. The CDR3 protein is CASSLAGLGPNTEAFF. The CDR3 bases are TGTGCCAGCAGCTTAGCCGGGTTGGGGCCGAACACTGAAGCTTTCTTT. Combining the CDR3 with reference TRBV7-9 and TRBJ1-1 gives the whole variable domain DTGVSQNPRHKITKRGQNVTFRCDPISEHNRLYWYRQTLGQGPEFLTYFQNEAQLEKSRLLSDRFSAERPKGSFSTLEIQRTEQGDSAMYLCASSLAGLGPNTEAFFGQGTRLTVV.

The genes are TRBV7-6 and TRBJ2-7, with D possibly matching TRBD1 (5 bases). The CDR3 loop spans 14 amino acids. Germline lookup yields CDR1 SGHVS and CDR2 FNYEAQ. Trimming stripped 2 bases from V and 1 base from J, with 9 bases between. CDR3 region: CASSLRAGSYEQYF. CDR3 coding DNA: TGTGCCAGCAGCTTAAGGGCAGGGTCCTACGAGCAGTACTTC.

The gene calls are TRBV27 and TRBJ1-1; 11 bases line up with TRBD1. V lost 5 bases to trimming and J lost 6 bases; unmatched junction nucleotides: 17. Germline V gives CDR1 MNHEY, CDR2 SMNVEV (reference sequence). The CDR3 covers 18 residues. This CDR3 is CASSPLTGTGGIRSEAFF. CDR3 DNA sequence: TGTGCCAGCAGTCCCCTCACCGGGACAGGGGGGATTAGATCTGAAGCTTTCTTT.

As DNA, the CDR3 is TGTGCCACCACCGCGGGACAGGGCTATAGCAATCAGCCCCAGCATTTT. Translation gives CATTAGQGYSNQPQHF. This chain uses TRBV15 with TRBJ1-5, with 9 bases that match TRBD1. Germline trimming cut 7 bases from V and 0 bases from J; bases unmatched to any gene: 7. The CDR3 contains 16 residues. Looked up from germline, CDR1 is LNHNV and CDR2 is YYDKDF (reference sequence).

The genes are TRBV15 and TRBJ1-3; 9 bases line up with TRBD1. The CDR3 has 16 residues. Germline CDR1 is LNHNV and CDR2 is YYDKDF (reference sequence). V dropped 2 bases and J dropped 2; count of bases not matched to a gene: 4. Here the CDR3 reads CATSRSGTGTGNTIYF. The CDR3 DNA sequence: TGTGCCACCAGCAGATCGGGGACAGGGACTGGAAACACCATATATTTT.

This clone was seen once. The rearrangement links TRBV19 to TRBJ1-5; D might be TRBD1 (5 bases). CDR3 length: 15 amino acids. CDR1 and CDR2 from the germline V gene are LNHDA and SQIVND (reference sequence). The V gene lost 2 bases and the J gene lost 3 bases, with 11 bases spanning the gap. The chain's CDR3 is CASSINARANQPQHF. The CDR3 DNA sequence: TGTGCCAGTAGTATAAACGCCAGGGCCAATCAGCCCCAGCATTTT. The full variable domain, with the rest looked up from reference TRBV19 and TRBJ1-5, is DGGITQSPKYLFRKEGQNVTLSCEQNLNHDAMYWYRQDPGQGLRLIYYSQIVNDFQKGDIAEGYSVSREKKESFPLTVTSAQKNPTAFYLCASSINARANQPQHFGDGTRLSIL.

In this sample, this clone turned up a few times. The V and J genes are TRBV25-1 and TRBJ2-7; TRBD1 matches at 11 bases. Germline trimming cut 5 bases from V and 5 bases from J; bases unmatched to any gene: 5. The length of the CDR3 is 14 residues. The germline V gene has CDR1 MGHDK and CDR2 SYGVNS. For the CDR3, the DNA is TGTGCCAGCAGTATGGGACAGGGGGTGAACGAGCAGTACTTC. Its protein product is CASSMGQGVNEQYF.

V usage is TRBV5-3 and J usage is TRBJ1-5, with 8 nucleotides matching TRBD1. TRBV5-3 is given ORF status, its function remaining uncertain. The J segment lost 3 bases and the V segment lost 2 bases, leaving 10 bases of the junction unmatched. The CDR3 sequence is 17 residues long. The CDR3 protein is CARSFRDRGCFNQPQHF. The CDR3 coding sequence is TGTGCCAGAAGCTTTCGTGACAGGGGCTGCTTCAATCAGCCCCAGCATTTT.

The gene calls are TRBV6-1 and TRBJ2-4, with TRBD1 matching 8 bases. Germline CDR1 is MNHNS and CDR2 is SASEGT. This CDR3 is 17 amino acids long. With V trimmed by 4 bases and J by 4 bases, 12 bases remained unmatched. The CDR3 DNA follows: TGTGCCAGCAGTGCCTCCTCGACAGGGGTGGGGAAAAACATTCAGTACTTC. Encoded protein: CASSASSTGVGKNIQYF.

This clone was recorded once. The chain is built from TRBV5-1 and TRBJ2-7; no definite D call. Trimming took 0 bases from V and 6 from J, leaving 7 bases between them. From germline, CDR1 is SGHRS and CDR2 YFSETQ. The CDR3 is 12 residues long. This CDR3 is CASSLGPGEQYF. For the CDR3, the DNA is TGCGCCAGCAGCTTGGGCCCGGGCGAGCAGTACTTC.

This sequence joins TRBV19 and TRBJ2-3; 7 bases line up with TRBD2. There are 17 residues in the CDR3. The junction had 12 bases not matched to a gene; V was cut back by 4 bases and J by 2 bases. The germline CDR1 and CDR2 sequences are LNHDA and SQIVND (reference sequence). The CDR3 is CASSTAFYGRPTDTQYF. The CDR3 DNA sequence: TGTGCCAGTAGTACGGCGTTTTACGGGAGGCCCACAGATACGCAGTATTTT.

In DNA, the CDR3 is TGTGCCTTCTCCCGTGGGTGGGGGGTCCCTACAGATACGCAGTATTTT. Translation gives CAFSRGWGVPTDTQYF. The chain employs TRBV30 and TRBJ2-3, with D possibly TRBD2 on 6 matching bases. The CDR3 runs to 16 residues. V lost 7 bases to trimming and J lost 3 bases, with 23 bases between them. Germline lookup yields CDR1 GTSNPN and CDR2 SVGIG (reference sequence).

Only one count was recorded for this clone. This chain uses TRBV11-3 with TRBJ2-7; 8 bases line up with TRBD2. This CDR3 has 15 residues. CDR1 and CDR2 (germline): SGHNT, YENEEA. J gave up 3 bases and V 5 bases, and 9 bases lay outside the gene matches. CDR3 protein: CASSAGGPTGYEQYF. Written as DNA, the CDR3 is TGTGCCAGCAGCGCGGGGGGACCGACCGGCTACGAGCAGTACTTC.

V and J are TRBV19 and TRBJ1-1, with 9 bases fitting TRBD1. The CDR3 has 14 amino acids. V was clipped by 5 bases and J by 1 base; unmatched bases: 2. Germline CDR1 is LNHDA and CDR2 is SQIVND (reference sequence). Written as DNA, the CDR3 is TGTGCCAGTAGTCCACAGGGGGCGAACACTGAAGCTTTCTTT. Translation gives CASSPQGANTEAFF.

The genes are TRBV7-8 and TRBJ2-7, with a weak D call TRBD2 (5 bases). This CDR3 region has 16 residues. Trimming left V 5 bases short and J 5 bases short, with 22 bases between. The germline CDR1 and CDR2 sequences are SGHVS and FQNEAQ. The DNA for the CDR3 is TGTGCCAGCAGCCTCCGGCGGGCCCTCCTCGCGAACGAGCAGTACTTC. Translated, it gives CASSLRRALLANEQYF.

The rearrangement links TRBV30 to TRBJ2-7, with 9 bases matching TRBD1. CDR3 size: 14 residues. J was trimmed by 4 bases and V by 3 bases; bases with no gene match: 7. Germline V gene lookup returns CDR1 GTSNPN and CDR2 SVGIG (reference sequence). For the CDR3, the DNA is TGTGCCTGGAGGGGACAGGGTAGAGCGTACGAGCAGTACTTC. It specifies CAWRGQGRAYEQYF. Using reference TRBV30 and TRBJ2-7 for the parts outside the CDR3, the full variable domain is SQTIHQWPATLVQPVGSPLSLECTVEGTSNPNLYWYRQAAGRGLQLLFYSVGIGQISSEVPQNLSASRPQDRQFILSSKKLLLSDSGFYLCAWRGQGRAYEQYFGPGTRLTVT.

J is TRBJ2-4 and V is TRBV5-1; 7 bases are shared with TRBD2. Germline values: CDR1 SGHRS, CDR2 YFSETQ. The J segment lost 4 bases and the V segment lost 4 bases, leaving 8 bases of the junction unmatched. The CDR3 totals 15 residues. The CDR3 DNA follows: TGCGCCAGCAGCCCCAGCGGGATGGTAAAAAACATTCAGTACTTC. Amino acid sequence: CASSPSGMVKNIQYF. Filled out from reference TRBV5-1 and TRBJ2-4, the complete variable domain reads KAGVTQTPRYLIKTRGQQVTLSCSPISGHRSVSWYQQTPGQGLQFLFEYFSETQRNKGNFPGRFSGRQFSNSRSEMNVSTLELGDSALYLCASSPSGMVKNIQYFGAGTRLSVL.

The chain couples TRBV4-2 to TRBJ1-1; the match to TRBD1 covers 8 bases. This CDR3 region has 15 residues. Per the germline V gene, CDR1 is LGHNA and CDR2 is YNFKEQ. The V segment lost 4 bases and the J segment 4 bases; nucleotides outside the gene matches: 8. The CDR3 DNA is TGTGCCAGCAGCCTTGAGACAGGGGTAAGCACTGAAGCTTTCTTT. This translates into CASSLETGVSTEAFF.

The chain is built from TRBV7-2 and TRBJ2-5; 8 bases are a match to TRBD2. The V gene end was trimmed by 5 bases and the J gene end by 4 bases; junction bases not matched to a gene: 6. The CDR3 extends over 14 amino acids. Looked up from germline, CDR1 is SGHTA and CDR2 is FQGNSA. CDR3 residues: CASSPGGGSETQYF. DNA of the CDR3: TGTGCCAGCAGCCCCGGGGGGGGCTCAGAGACCCAGTACTTC.

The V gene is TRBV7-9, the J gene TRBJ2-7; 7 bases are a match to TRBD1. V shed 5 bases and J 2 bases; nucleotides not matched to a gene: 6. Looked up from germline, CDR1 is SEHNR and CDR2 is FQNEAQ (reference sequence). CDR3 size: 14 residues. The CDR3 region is CASSPGTAAYEQYF. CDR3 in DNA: TGTGCCAGCAGCCCCGGGACAGCAGCCTACGAGCAGTACTTC.

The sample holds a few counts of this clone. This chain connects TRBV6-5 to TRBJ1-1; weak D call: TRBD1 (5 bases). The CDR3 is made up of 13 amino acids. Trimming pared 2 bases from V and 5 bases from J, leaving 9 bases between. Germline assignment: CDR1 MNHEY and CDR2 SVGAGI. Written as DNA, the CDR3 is TGTGCCAGCAGTTACCAGGGTAGGACTGAAGCTTTCTTT. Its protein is CASSYQGRTEAFF.